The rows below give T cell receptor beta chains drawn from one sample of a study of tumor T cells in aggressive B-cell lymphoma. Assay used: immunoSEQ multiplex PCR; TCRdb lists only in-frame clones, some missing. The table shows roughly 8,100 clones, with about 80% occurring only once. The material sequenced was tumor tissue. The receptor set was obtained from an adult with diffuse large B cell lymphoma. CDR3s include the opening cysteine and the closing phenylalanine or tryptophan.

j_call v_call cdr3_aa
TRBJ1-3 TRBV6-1 CASSDRDRRLSGNTIYF
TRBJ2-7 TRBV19 CASSMGTGPFYEQYF
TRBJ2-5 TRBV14 CASSQQRDKETQYF
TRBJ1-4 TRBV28 CASSPSGTGPANEKLFF
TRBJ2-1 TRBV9 CASSAGLAAYNEQFF
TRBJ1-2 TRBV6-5 CASSYSGQGDYGYTF
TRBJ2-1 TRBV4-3 CASSQVGLAGGLFYNEQFF
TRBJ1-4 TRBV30 CAWRALGQQNEKLFF
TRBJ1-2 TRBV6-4 CASSDSGTAINGYTF
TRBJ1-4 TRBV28 CASSPAGTGFNEKLFF
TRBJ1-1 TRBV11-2 CASSATGNTEAFF
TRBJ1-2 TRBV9 CASSYRDGYTF
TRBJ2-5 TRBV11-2 CASRTTGSQETQYF
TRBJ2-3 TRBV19 CASMELAGVDTQYF
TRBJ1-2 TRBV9 CASSPRGYGYTF
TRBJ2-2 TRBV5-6 CASSLIGTSPGELFF
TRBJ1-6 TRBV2 CARRDRTYNSPLHF
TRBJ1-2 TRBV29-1 CSVEEGPRYGYTF
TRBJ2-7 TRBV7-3 CASSLPRPGQGVVGLALEEQYF
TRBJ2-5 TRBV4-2 CASSQVSSRAGQGLVGSKETQYF
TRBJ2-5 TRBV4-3 CASSQSAVVQETQYF
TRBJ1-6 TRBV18 CASSQDRANSPLHF
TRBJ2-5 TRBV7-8 CASNLDSLETQYF
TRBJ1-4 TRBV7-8 CASSLTRGGYNEKLFF
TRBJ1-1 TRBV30 CAWSYPIQWEDTEAFF
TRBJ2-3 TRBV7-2 CASSLEGRSTDTQYF
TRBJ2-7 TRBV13 CASSFQGSYEQYF
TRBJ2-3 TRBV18 CASSRSRGTDTQYF
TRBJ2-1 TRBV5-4 CASSFGDFPSSYNEQFF
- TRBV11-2 CASSWTVYEQYF
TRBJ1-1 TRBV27 CASSLSGGGPVFF
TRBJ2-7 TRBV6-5 CAVRPFLEAPYEQYF
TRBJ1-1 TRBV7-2 CASSFDRQNTEAFF
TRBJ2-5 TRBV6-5 CASSYSLGTVRETQYF
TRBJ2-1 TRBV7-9 CASSQRTSGLLDEQFF
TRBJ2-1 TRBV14 CASSQDPGQGDNEQFF
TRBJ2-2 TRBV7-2 CASSLGTSGRGRELFF
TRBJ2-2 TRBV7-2 CASSRVGGTSNTGELFF
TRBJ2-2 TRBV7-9 CASSEGQITQIGELFF
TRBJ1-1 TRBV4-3 CASSQGRWTEAFF
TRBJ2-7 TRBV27 CASSLSTAGPGEQYF
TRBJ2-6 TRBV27 CASSFGTGYSGANVLTF
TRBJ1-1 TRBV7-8 CASSARGEAFF
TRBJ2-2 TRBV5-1 CASSPTGVTGELFF
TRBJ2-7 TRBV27 CASSLFAQNSYEQYF
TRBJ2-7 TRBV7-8 CASSLEPAGAVWAYEQYF
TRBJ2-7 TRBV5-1 CASSPLPTGSMSYEQYF
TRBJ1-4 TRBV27 CASSFKGSRNEKLFF
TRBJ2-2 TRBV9 CASSVWRVNTGELFF
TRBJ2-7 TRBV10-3 CAISGLAGSYEQYF
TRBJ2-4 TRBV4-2 CASSQPPGLAGVIQYF
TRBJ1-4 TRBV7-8 CASSLAFSGRSNEKLFF